This TCR beta chain was recorded in a study of blood T cells in healthy people across ages (dated by TCRdb to about 2015). Study-wide context: In model experiments, template switching captured about one uniquely barcoded TCR beta cDNA molecule for every two T cells. Age-related changes in TCR beta repertoire diversity were measured in the study by deep sequencing normalized with unique cDNA molecular identifiers. The donors were divided into four age groups: young (average approximately 15 years), middle-aged (roughly 42), aged (roughly 66) and long-lived (around 80). Donors of different ages were randomly distributed across sequencing lanes to avoid experimental bias. For two donors (one aged 18 to 30 and one aged 80 or older), the study analyzed two additional independent replicas of 1 million unique cDNA reads from the same blood draw.

A note on this clonotype: What antigen it recognizes has not been identified. Base qualities are not recorded, but no much larger clone differs from it by a single base.

The 39 donors, aged about 6 to 90 years, were systemically healthy Caucasian individuals from Russia. Approximately 10 milliliters of peripheral blood were collected from each donor into EDTA-treated Vacutainer tubes. Ficoll-Paque density-gradient centrifugation was used to isolate PBMCs, with at least 6 million obtained per sample. Trizol reagent was used to extract total RNA from PBMCs, with at least 5 micrograms per sample. The percentages of naive CD45RAhigh/CD27high T cells were determined by flow cytometry on a PBMC aliquot from every donor. The CDR3 measures 12 amino acids from cysteine to phenylalanine. The entry retains the CDR3 DNA only, 36 bases that are in frame from base 1. Reading the germline V gene gives CDR1 SGHTA and CDR2 FQGNSA. Libraries were prepared through 5' RACE. The reads were generated on an Illumina HiSeq 2500. A second PCR of roughly 6 to 11 cycles was performed with a sample-barcoded 5' primer and a J-beta primer mix. Each TCR beta cDNA molecule received a unique molecular identifier from a template-switch 5' adaptor carrying 12 random nucleotides. At least 3 million CDR3-containing paired-end reads were obtained from each sample. First-strand cDNA was synthesized from all RNA with the Mint cDNA synthesis kit, primed by a TRBC-specific oligonucleotide. Following uracil-DNA glycosylase treatment, a first 18-cycle PCR with universal primers M1SS and BC2_uni_R was performed on all cDNA. The source study handled its data this way. For normalization, 1 million high-quality reads were randomly selected from each sample, with every read carrying a distinct molecular identifier. Reads with shared molecular identifiers were discarded instead of being binned into consensus sequences. MiTCR, run with a Q25 quality threshold and the strictest error-elimination algorithm, handled CDR3 identification, clonotype clustering and error correction. A nonparametric unseen species model with Euler transformation was used to estimate lower-bound total TCR beta diversity. TCRdb cleaned the public reads at Q25 with fastp, built clones with MiXCR and kept in-frame beta chains. Merged by CDR3 protein, the rows form single entries marked with the most common genes and DNA. TCRdb's processing, not the authors' own work, is the source of the V and J calls. Within this sample are roughly 800,000 distinct CDR3 sequences, with roughly 35% of them counted one time only. The top ten clonotypes cover 13% of the sample.

Points the paper makes about the study in general: Estimates of total diversity based on one million sequenced T cells were considered lower bounds and underestimates. There was a strong correlation between observed TCR beta diversity and the percentage of naive T cells measured by flow cytometry. Observed TCR beta diversity per million T cells fell roughly linearly with age, and a significant reduction was already apparent by age around 39. The long-lived group showed more naive CD4+ T cells, fewer expanded clones and increased TCR diversity than the aged group, suggesting age selection. Conclusive comparison of naive and antigen-experienced compartments was prevented by the profiling of bulk unsorted PBMCs. The CMV infection status of donors was not known, potentially confounding age-related changes in expanded clonotypes.

This receptor was taken from a young man in good health. Material for sequencing was blood. Recombination linked TRBV7-2 to TRBJ2-1; the D segment cannot be called with confidence. Judging by the DNA end, TRBJ2-7 fits better; the J call may be wrong. The DNA sequence is given as TGTGCCAGCAGCTCTCACTACAATGAGCAGTACTTC. This gives the protein CASSSHYNEQYF.